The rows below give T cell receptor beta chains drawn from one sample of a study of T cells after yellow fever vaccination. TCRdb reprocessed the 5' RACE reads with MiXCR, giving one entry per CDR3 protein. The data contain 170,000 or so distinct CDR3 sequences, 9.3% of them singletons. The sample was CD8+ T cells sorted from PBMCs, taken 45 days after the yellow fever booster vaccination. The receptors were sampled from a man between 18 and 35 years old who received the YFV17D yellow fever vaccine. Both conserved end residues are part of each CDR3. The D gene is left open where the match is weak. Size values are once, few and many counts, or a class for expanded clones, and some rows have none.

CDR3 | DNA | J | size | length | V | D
CASSVPDLDEQFF | TGTGCCAGCAGCGTCCCGGACTTGGATGAGCAGTTCTTC | TRBJ2-1 | few | 13 | TRBV9 | -
CAISEPRPDRDLSGANVLTF | TGTGCCATCAGTGAGCCCCGTCCGGACAGGGATCTCTCTGGGGCCAACGTCCTGACTTTC | TRBJ2-6 | - | 20 | TRBV10-3 | TRBD1
CAISESRDGRGEQYF | TGTGCCATCAGTGAGTCCCGGGACGGCCGGGGGGAGCAGTACTTC | TRBJ2-7 | few | 15 | TRBV10-3 | -
CASSVSGVPLNEQFF | TGTGCCAGCAGCGTAAGCGGGGTCCCTCTCAATGAGCAGTTCTTC | TRBJ2-1 | - | 15 | TRBV9 | TRBD2
CASSPGPEADTQYF | TGTGCCAGCAGCCCGGGCCCGGAGGCAGATACGCAGTATTTT | TRBJ2-3 | few | 14 | TRBV7-9 | -
CASSGLATETQYF | TGCGCCAGCAGCGGACTAGCGACAGAGACCCAGTACTTC | TRBJ2-5 | - | 13 | TRBV4-1 | TRBD2
CASSYWRGDNEQFF | TGTGCCAGCAGTTACTGGCGGGGGGACAATGAGCAGTTCTTC | TRBJ2-1 | - | 14 | TRBV6-5 | TRBD2
CASSLGLANTQYF | TGTGCCAGCAGTTTGGGACTCGCTAATACGCAGTATTTT | TRBJ2-3 | - | 13 | TRBV27 | -
CASSLIGGAIDTQYF | TGTGCCAGCAGCTTAATCGGGGGGGCGATAGATACGCAGTATTTT | TRBJ2-3 | few | 15 | TRBV7-3 | TRBD2
CASSLGPIQPQHF | TGTGCCAGCAGTTTGGGGCCAATTCAGCCCCAGCATTTT | TRBJ1-5 | - | 13 | TRBV12-3/TRBV12-4 | -
CASSLLSGLTETQYF | TGTGCCAGCAGCTTATTAAGCGGACTAACGGAGACCCAGTACTTC | TRBJ2-5 | - | 15 | TRBV7-2 | -
CASNNPGTSGGETQYF | TGTGCCAGCAACAATCCCGGGACTAGCGGGGGAGAGACCCAGTACTTC | TRBJ2-5 | few | 16 | TRBV9 | TRBD2